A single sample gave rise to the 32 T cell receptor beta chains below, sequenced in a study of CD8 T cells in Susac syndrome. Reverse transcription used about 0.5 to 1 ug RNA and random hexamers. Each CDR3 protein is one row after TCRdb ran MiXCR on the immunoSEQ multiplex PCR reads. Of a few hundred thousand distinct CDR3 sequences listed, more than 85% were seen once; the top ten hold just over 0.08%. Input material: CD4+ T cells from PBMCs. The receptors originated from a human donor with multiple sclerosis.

CDR3 coding DNA: TGCGCCAGCAGCCTCACCAGCTCCTACAATGAGCAGTTCTTC. As protein: CASSLTSSYNEQFF. The chain couples TRBV5-1 to TRBJ2-1; D is unresolved. Germline CDR1 reads SGHRS; CDR2 reads YFSETQ. CDR3 size: 14 residues. V lost 4 bases to trimming and J lost 0 bases, with 8 bases between them.

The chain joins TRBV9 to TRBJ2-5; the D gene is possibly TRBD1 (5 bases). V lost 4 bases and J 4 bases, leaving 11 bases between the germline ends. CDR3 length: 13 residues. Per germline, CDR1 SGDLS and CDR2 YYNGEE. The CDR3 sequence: CASSSGLRETQYF. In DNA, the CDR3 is TGTGCCAGCAGCTCAGGGTTGCGAGAGACCCAGTACTTC.

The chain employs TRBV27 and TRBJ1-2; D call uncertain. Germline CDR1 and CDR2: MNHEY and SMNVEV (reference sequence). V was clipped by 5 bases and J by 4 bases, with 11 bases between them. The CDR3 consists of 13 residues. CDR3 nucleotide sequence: TGTGCCAGCAGTCCCGTAGGAGGCTATGGCTACACCTTC. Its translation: CASSPVGGYGYTF.

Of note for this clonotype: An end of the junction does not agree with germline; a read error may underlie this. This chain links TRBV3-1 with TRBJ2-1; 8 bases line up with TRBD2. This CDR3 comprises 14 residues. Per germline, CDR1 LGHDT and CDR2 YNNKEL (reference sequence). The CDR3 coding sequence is TGTGCCAGCAGCCAAGCGGTTGACAGCGGGGGAGGGGTCTTC. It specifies CASSQAVDSGGGVF.

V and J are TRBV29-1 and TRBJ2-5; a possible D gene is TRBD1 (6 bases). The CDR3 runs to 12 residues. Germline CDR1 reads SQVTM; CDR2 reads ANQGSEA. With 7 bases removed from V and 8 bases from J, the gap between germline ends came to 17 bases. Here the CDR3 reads CSASTGRYTQYF. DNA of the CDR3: TGCAGCGCGTCGACAGGAAGGTATACCCAGTACTTC.

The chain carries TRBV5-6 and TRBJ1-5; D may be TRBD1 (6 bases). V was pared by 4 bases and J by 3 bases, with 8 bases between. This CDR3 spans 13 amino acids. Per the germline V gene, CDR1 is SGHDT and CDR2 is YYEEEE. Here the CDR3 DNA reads TGTGCCAGCAGCAGACAGGTCAATCAGCCCCAGCATTTT. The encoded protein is CASSRQVNQPQHF.

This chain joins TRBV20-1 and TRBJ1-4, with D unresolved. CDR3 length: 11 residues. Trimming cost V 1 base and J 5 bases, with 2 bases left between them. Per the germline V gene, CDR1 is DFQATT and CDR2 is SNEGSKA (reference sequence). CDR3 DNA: TGCAGTGCTAGAGGGAATGAAAAACTGTTTTTT. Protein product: CSARGNEKLFF.

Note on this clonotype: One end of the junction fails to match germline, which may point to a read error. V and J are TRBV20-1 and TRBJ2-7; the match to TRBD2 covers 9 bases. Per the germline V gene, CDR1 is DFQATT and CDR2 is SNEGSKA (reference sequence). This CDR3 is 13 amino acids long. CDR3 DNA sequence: TGCAGTGGTAGAGCGGGGGGCATCCACGAGCAGTACTTC. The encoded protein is CSGRAGGIHEQYF.

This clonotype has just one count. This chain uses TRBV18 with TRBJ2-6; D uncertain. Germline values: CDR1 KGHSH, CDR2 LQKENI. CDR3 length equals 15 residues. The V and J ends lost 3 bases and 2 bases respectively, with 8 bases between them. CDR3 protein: CASSPSVAGANVLTF. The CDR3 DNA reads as TGTGCCAGCTCACCTTCAGTAGCTGGGGCCAACGTCCTGACTTTC.

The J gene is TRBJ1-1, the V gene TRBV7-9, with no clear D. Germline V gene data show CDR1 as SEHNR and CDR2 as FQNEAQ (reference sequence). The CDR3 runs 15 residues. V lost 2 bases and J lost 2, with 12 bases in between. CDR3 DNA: TGTGCCAGCAGCTTAACCCGGACGGCTAACACTGAAGCTTTCTTT. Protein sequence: CASSLTRTANTEAFF. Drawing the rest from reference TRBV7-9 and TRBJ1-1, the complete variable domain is DTGVSQNPRHKITKRGQNVTFRCDPISEHNRLYWYRQTLGQGPEFLTYFQNEAQLEKSRLLSDRFSAERPKGSFSTLEIQRTEQGDSAMYLCASSLTRTANTEAFFGQGTRLTVV.

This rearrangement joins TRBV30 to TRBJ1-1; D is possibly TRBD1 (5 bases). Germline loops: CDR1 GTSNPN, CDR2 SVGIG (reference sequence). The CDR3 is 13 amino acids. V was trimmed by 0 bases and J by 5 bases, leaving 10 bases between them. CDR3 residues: CAWSVPGGTEAFF. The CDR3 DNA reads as TGTGCCTGGAGTGTACCGGGGGGTACTGAAGCTTTCTTT.

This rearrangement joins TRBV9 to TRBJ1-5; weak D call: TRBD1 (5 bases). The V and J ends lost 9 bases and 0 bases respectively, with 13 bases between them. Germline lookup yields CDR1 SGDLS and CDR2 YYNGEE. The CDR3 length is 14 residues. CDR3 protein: CATIDRNSNQPQHF. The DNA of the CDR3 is TGTGCCACCATTGACAGAAATAGCAATCAGCCCCAGCATTTT.

The CDR3 coding sequence is TGTGCCAGCAGCTTGCGGACAATTAATGAAAAACTGTTTTTT. This encodes CASSLRTINEKLFF. The V call is TRBV5-6, the J call TRBJ1-4; D might be TRBD1 (5 bases). Germline V gene data show CDR1 as SGHDT and CDR2 as YYEEEE. The CDR3 extends over 14 amino acids. Trimming shortened V by 1 base and J by 4 bases, and 8 bases separated the two germline ends.

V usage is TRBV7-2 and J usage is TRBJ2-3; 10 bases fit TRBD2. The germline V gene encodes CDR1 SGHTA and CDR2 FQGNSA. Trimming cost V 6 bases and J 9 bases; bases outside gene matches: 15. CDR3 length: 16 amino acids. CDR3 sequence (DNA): TGTGCCAGCAGTCTGACTAGCGGGCGGTTCGATTGGACGCAGTATTTT. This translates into CASSLTSGRFDWTQYF.

CDR3 protein: CASSLNSRSPLHF. The DNA of the CDR3 is TGCGCCAGCAGCTTGAACAGTCGTTCACCCCTCCACTTT. The V gene is TRBV5-1, the J gene TRBJ1-6, with D unclear. V dropped 1 base and J dropped 9 bases, with 8 bases sitting between them. Per germline, CDR1 SGHRS and CDR2 YFSETQ. The CDR3 spans 13 residues. The full variable domain, with the rest looked up from reference TRBV5-1 and TRBJ1-6, is KAGVTQTPRYLIKTRGQQVTLSCSPISGHRSVSWYQQTPGQGLQFLFEYFSETQRNKGNFPGRFSGRQFSNSRSEMNVSTLELGDSALYLCASSLNSRSPLHFGNGTRLTVT.

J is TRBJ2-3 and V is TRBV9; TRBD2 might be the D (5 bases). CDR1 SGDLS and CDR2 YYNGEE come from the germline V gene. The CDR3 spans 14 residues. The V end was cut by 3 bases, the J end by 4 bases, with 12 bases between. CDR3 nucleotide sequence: TGTGCCAGCAGCGCGACTCGGACTGCAGATACGCAGTATTTT. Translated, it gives CASSATRTADTQYF.

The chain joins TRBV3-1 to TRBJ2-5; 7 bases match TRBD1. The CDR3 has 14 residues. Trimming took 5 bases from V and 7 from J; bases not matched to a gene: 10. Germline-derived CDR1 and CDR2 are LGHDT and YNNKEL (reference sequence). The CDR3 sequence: CASSSGTASGTQYF. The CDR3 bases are TGTGCCAGCAGCTCCGGGACAGCTTCAGGGACCCAGTACTTC.

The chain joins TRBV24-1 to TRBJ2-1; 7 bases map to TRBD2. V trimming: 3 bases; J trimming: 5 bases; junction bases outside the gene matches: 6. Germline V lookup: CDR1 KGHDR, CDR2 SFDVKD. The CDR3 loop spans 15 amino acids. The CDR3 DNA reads TGTGCCACCAGTGATCCCTCTAGCGGAAACAATGAGCAGTTCTTC. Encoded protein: CATSDPSSGNNEQFF.

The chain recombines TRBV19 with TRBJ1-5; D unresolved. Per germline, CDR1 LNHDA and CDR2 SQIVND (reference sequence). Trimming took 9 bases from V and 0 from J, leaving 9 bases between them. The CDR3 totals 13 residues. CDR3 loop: CARAPYSNQPQHF. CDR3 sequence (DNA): TGTGCCAGGGCCCCATATAGCAATCAGCCCCAGCATTTT. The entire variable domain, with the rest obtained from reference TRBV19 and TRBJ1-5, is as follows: DGGITQSPKYLFRKEGQNVTLSCEQNLNHDAMYWYRQDPGQGLRLIYYSQIVNDFQKGDIAEGYSVSREKKESFPLTVTSAQKNPTAFYLCARAPYSNQPQHFGDGTRLSIL.

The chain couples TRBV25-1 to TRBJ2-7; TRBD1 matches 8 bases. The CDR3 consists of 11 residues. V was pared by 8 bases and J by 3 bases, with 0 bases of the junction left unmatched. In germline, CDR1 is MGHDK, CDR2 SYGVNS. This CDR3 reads CASGQGYEQYV. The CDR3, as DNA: TGTGCCAGCGGACAGGGCTACGAGCAGTACGTC.

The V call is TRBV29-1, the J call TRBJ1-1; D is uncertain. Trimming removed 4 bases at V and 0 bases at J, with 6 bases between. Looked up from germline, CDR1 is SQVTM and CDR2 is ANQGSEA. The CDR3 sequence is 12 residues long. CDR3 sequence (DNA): TGCAGCGTTGGCAGTTTGAACACTGAAGCTTTCTTT. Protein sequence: CSVGSLNTEAFF.

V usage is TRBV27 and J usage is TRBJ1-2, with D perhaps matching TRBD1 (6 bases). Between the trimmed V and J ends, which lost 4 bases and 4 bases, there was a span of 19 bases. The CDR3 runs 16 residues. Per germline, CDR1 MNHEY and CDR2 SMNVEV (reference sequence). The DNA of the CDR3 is TGTGCCAGCAGTTCACCCACCAGGGGCAGGGGCTATGGCTACACCTTC. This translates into CASSSPTRGRGYGYTF.

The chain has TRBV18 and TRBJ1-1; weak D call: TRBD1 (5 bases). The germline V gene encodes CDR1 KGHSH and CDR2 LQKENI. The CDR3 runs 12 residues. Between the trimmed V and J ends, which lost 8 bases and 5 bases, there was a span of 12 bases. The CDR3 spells CASEEGQTEAFF. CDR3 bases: TGTGCCAGCGAGGAGGGGCAGACTGAAGCTTTCTTT.

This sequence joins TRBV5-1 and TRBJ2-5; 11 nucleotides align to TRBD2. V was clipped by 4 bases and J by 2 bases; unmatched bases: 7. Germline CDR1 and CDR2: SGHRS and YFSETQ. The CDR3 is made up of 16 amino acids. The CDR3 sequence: CASSKTGLAAQETQYF. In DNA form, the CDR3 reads TGCGCCAGCAGCAAGACGGGACTAGCGGCTCAAGAGACCCAGTACTTC. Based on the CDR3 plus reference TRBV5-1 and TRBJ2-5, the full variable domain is KAGVTQTPRYLIKTRGQQVTLSCSPISGHRSVSWYQQTPGQGLQFLFEYFSETQRNKGNFPGRFSGRQFSNSRSEMNVSTLELGDSALYLCASSKTGLAAQETQYFGPGTRLLVL.

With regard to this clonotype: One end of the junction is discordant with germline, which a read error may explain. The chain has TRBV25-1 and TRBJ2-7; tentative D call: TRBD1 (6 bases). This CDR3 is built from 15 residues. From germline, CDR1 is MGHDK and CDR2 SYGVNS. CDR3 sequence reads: CASSESGVLSHEQYF. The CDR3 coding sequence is TGTGCCAGCAGTGAATCAGGGGTCCTCTCCCACGAGCAGTACTTC.

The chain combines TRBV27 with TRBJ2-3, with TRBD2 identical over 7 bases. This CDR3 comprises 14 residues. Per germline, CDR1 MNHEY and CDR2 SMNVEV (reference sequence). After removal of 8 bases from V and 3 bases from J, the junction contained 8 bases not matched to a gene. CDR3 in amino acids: CASCDWGGTDTQYF. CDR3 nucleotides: TGTGCCAGCTGCGACTGGGGGGGTACAGATACGCAGTATTTT.

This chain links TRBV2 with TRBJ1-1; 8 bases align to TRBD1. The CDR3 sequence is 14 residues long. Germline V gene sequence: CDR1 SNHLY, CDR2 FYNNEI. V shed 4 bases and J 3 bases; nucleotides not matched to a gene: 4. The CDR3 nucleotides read TGTGCCAGCAGTGTATTGGGACAGGACACTGAAGCTTTCTTT. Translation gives CASSVLGQDTEAFF. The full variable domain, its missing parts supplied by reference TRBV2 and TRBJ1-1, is EPEVTQTPSHQVTQMGQEVILRCVPISNHLYFYWYRQILGQKVEFLVSFYNNEISEKSEIFDDQFSVERPDGSNFTLKIRSTKLEDSAMYFCASSVLGQDTEAFFGQGTRLTVV.

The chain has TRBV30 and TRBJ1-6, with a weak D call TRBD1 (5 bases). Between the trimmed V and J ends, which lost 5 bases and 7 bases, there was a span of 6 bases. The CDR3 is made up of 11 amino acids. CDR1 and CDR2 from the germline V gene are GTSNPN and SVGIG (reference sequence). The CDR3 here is CAWDRNSPLHF. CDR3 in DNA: TGTGCCTGGGACAGAAATTCACCCCTCCACTTT.

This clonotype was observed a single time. The CDR3 loop is CASSQGRWGLEAFF. CDR3 nucleotides: TGTGCCAGCAGCCAAGGGAGGTGGGGGCTTGAAGCTTTCTTT. The rearrangement uses TRBV3-1 and TRBJ1-1; a weak D match, TRBD1 (6 bases). Per germline, CDR1 LGHDT and CDR2 YNNKEL (reference sequence). The CDR3 covers 14 residues. Between the trimmed V and J ends, which lost 1 base and 7 bases, there was a span of 13 bases.

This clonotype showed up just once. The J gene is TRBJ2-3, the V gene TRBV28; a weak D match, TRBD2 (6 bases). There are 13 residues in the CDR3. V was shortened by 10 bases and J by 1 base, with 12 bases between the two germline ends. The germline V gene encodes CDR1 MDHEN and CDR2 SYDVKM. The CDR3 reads CATGGDGTDTQYF. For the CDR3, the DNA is TGTGCCACCGGGGGAGACGGCACAGATACGCAGTATTTT. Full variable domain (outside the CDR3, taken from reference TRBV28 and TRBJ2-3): DVKVTQSSRYLVKRTGEKVFLECVQDMDHENMFWYRQDPGLGLRLIYFSYDVKMKEKGDIPEGYSVSREKKERFSLILESASTNQTSMYLCATGGDGTDTQYFGPGTRLTVL.

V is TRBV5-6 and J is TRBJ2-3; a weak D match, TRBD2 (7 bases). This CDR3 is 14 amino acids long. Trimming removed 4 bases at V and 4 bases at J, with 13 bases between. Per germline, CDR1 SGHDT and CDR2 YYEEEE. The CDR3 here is CASSGTGGPDTQYF. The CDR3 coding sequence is TGTGCCAGCAGCGGGACGGGGGGCCCAGATACGCAGTATTTT.

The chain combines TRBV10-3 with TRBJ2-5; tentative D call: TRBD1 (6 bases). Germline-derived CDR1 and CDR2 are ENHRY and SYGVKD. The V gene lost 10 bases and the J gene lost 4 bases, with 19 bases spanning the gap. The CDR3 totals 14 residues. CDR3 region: CATRKGDIGETQYF. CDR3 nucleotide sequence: TGTGCCACTAGAAAGGGGGATATCGGAGAGACCCAGTACTTC.